The entry that follows covers one TCR beta chain sequence. Its antigen is not known. Some clones are missing from TCRdb's copy, which holds only in-frame ones; the method was immunoSEQ multiplex PCR. Among about 77,000 clones listed, roughly 70% were seen once. The V segment lost 4 bases and the J segment 7 bases; nucleotides outside the gene matches: 3. Germline V gives CDR1 SNHLY, CDR2 FYNNEI. The length of the CDR3 is 14 residues. These data belong to a study of radiotherapy plus CTLA-4 blockade in lung cancer. Regarding the study as a whole: Blood TCR clones of tumor origin expanded after radiotherapy plus ipilimumab. Per reports, early blood T cell clone dynamics, plus interferon-beta, forecast response most strongly.

CTLA-4 blockade using ipilimumab, together with focal radiation, was received by patients with chemo-refractory metastatic non-small-cell lung cancer. This specimen consisted of peripheral blood, obtained from a patient treated with radiotherapy plus ipilimumab. This receptor was identified in a human donor with non-small cell lung cancer whose response to radiotherapy plus ipilimumab could not be evaluated. This rearrangement joins TRBV2 to TRBJ2-1, with 11 bases lining up with TRBD2. The DNA for the CDR3 is TGTGCCAGCAGTGCTAGCGGGGGGTCGAATGAGCAGTTCTTC. As protein: CASSASGGSNEQFF.